The 2 T cell receptor beta chains given below trace back to one sample, sequenced in a study of response to subunit inactivated influenza vaccine. TCRdb used MiXCR to reprocess the RT-PCR reads, holding one entry per CDR3 protein. In the table there are about 500,000 distinct CDR3 sequences, approximately 6.9% of which are singletons. This sample comprised PBMCs from blood, obtained less than 30 months after vaccination. These receptors were obtained from a man between 50 and 75 years old who received an inactivated influenza vaccine.

J is TRBJ1-4 and V is TRBV12-3 or TRBV12-4; tentative D call: TRBD1 (5 bases). Trimming stripped 5 bases from V and 5 bases from J, with 12 bases between. This CDR3 region has 14 residues. This CDR3 reads CASSRTGGNEKLFF. Written as DNA, the CDR3 is TGTGCCAGCAGTCGGACGGGGGGGAATGAAAAACTGTTTTTT.

This clonotype was picked up many times. This rearrangement joins TRBV5-1 to TRBJ2-7; 8 bases line up with TRBD2. CDR3 length: 14 residues. Germline V gives CDR1 SGHRS, CDR2 YFSETQ. Losses at the gene ends were 4 bases for V and 2 bases for J; bases not matched to a gene: 5. CDR3 sequence (DNA): TGCGCCAGCAGCATTAGCGGGGATACCTACGAGCAGTACTTC. It translates to CASSISGDTYEQYF.